This T cell receptor beta chain was profiled in a study of blood T cell repertoires in COVID-19. The method was immunoSEQ multiplex PCR; TCRdb's version includes in-frame clones alone and lacks a portion of them. The sample consists of 150,000 to 200,000 clones, roughly four fifths of them appearing once. Trimming took off 1 base at V and 4 bases at J, with 11 bases between the two ends. This CDR3 contains 15 residues. Germline CDR1 MGHRA, CDR2 YSYEKL. This receptor was obtained from a human donor in a cohort sampled during active COVID-19. The J gene is TRBJ1-5, the V gene TRBV4-1; TRBD1 might be the D (5 bases). The sample comprised peripheral blood. CDR3 nucleotide sequence: TGCGCCAGCAGCCAAGTTAGGGGTCCAAATCAGCCCCAGCATTTT. It translates to CASSQVRGPNQPQHF.